These T cell receptor beta chains were read from a single sample in a study of post-analysis software for immune sequencing data. Each CDR3 protein is one row after TCRdb ran MiXCR on the PCR reads. The sample contains approximately 730,000 distinct CDR3 sequences, 46% of which appear only once. Sequencing was performed on blood. The origin of the receptors is a girl aged 10 to 17 with multiple sclerosis. Both conserved end residues are part of each CDR3. A D gene is named only where the DNA matches it firmly. Size tells how often a clone was seen (once, few, many) or the class of an expanded clone, and some rows leave it out.

TRBV12-3/TRBV12-4	few	TRBJ2-7	NA	TGTGCCAGCAGTTTAGTAGGGACGCTCTACGAGCAGTACTTC	CASSLVGTLYEQYF
TRBV12-3/TRBV12-4	NA	TRBJ2-7	TRBD2	TGTGCCAGCAGCCGCCGGACTAGCGGGCTCTACGAGCAGTACTTC	CASSRRTSGLYEQYF
TRBV27	few	TRBJ1-5	TRBD1	TGTGCCAGCAGTGCGGGACAGGGCTATCAGCCCCAGCATTTT	CASSAGQGYQPQHF
TRBV29-1	NA	TRBJ1-2	NA	TGCAGCACTCAGGGTTCGGGGGGCTACACCTTC	CSTQGSGGYTF
TRBV6-5	few	TRBJ2-7	NA	TGTGCCAGCAGCCGCCTAGTCTCGGCCTCCTACGAGCAGTACTTC	CASSRLVSASYEQYF
TRBV9	few	TRBJ1-2	TRBD1	TGTGCCAGCAGCGGGCAGGGAGGGGGCAGTACTGGCTACACCTTC	CASSGQGGGSTGYTF
TRBV5-4	few	TRBJ2-3	TRBD2	TGTGCCAGCAGCTTGGACGGGAGGAGTGGCACAGATACGCAGTATTTT	CASSLDGRSGTDTQYF
TRBV5-1	many	TRBJ2-1	NA	TGTGCCAGCAGCTTAGGCAATGAGCAGTTCTTC	CASSLGNEQFF
TRBV29-1	few	TRBJ1-1	NA	TGCAGCGTTGAGGACGAGGTGAACACTGAAGCTTTCTTT	CSVEDEVNTEAFF
TRBV5-1	few	TRBJ2-1	TRBD2	TGCGCCAGCAGCTTGGAGCTAGCGGGTCTTGAGCAGTTCTTC	CASSLELAGLEQFF
TRBV20-1	NA	TRBJ2-7	NA	TGCAGTGCTAGAGATCGCGGTCTGAGCTCCTACGAGCAGTACTTC	CSARDRGLSSYEQYF
TRBV7-8	NA	TRBJ2-7	NA	TGTGCCAGCAGCCCACGCGCGTCTGGTCCCTACGAGCAGTACTTC	CASSPRASGPYEQYF